Sequencing of this T cell receptor (beta chain) was carried out in a study of control samples from healthy donors and cancer patients. This clone occurred a few times. The germline CDR1 and CDR2 sequences are GTSNPN and SVGIG (reference sequence). Trimming cost V 0 bases and J 2 bases; bases outside gene matches: 0. This CDR3 is built from 13 residues. TCRdb keeps only in-frame clones here, not all; method: immunoSEQ multiplex PCR. The repertoire includes around 190,000 clones, roughly 92% of them detected once, and more than 1.3% sits in the top ten. This receptor was taken from a man aged 30 to 39 in good health. The genes are TRBV30 and TRBJ1-2; 7 bases line up with TRBD1. The sample taken for sequencing was blood. For the CDR3, the DNA is TGTGCCTGGAGTGTGACAGGGAACTATGGCTACACCTTC. Amino acids: CAWSVTGNYGYTF.